The 24 T cell receptor beta chains listed next were all sequenced from one sample in a study of identical twins. TCRdb fed the 5' RACE reads into MiXCR, producing one record per CDR3 protein. The data hold about 530,000 distinct CDR3 sequences, with 20% to 25% observed a single time. This sample also belongs to another study, concerning yellow fever vaccine responses in identical twins.

Sequences were obtained from CD4+ T cells sorted from blood. The receptors here all came from a woman aged 18-35 years in good health.

The V and J genes are TRBV29-1 and TRBJ2-5, with D perhaps matching TRBD2 (6 bases). Trimming stripped 7 bases from V and 2 bases from J, with 17 bases between. CDR3 size: 14 residues. Germline V gives CDR1 SQVTM, CDR2 ANQGSEA. The CDR3 DNA is TGCAGCGCCGCCATGGTCGGGGGACAAGAGACCCAGTACTTC. This codes for CSAAMVGGQETQYF.

This chain connects TRBV14 to TRBJ2-5, with 7 bases aligning to TRBD1. From germline, CDR1 is SGHDN and CDR2 FVKESK. With V trimmed by 4 bases and J by 4 bases, 6 bases remained unmatched. This CDR3 region has 14 residues. The DNA for the CDR3 is TGTGCCAGCAGCCCGGACAGGCCCACAGAGACCCAGTACTTC. This codes for CASSPDRPTETQYF.

The gene calls are TRBV5-1 and TRBJ2-5; D might be TRBD1 (8 bases). In germline, CDR1 is SGHRS, CDR2 YFSETQ. V shed 5 bases and J shed 4 bases, with 15 bases lying between them. The CDR3 totals 14 residues. This chain's CDR3 is CASSKDREGETQYF. In DNA form, the CDR3 reads TGCGCCAGCAGTAAGGACAGGGAGGGAGAGACCCAGTACTTC.

This CDR3 is CASSFGRGAYNEQFF. The CDR3, as DNA: TGTGCCAGCAGCTTTGGGCGGGGAGCCTACAATGAGCAGTTCTTC. This rearrangement joins TRBV7-6 to TRBJ2-1; possible D gene TRBD2, 6 bases. The V and J ends lost 3 bases and 2 bases respectively, with 11 bases between them. The CDR3 spans 15 residues. The germline V gene has CDR1 SGHVS and CDR2 FNYEAQ.

The chain has TRBV10-3 and TRBJ2-1; no firm D call. The V and J ends lost 2 bases and 0 bases respectively, with 8 bases between them. This CDR3 is 15 amino acids long. Germline V gives CDR1 ENHRY, CDR2 SYGVKD. The CDR3 region has the DNA TGTGCCATCAGTGAGACGCCTAGCTCCTACAATGAGCAGTTCTTC. Protein: CAISETPSSYNEQFF.

The sample holds a few counts of this clonotype. The chain recombines TRBV29-1 with TRBJ2-5, with D possibly TRBD2 on 6 matching bases. V was clipped by 7 bases and J by 5 bases, with 20 bases between them. This CDR3 is 14 amino acids long. In germline, CDR1 is SQVTM, CDR2 ANQGSEA. Written as DNA, the CDR3 is TGCAGCGCCGCCGGGACTGCCGACTTGGAGACCCAGTACTTC. It yields the protein CSAAGTADLETQYF.

Written as DNA, the CDR3 is TGCAGTGCTAGACCCACCGGGACAGCCCTTCTGTACGTC. It is translated as CSARPTGTALLYV. J is TRBJ2-7 and V is TRBV20-1; 7 nucleotides line up with TRBD1. Losses at the gene ends were 2 bases for V and 12 bases for J; bases not matched to a gene: 13. The CDR3 extends over 13 amino acids. CDR1 DFQATT and CDR2 SNEGSKA come from the germline V gene (reference sequence).

This clonotype appeared a few times. V usage is TRBV7-8 and J usage is TRBJ1-6; TRBD1 agrees at 8 bases. Germline V lookup: CDR1 SGHVS, CDR2 FQNEAQ. This CDR3 has 16 amino acids. V lost 0 bases, J lost 2 bases, and 0 bases stayed unmatched. CDR3 loop: CASSLADRAYNSPLHF. CDR3 sequence (DNA): TGTGCCAGCAGCTTAGCGGACAGGGCCTATAATTCACCCCTCCACTTT.

This clonotype was found a few times. The J gene is TRBJ2-2, the V gene TRBV3-1; D gene uncertain. Looked up from germline, CDR1 is LGHDT and CDR2 is YNNKEL (reference sequence). The ends were cut back, 3 bases at V and 4 bases at J, with 3 bases in the middle. The CDR3 extends over 12 amino acids. The CDR3 DNA reads as TGTGCCAGCAGCCACCCCACCGGGGAGCTGTTTTTT. Protein: CASSHPTGELFF.

The chain combines TRBV29-1 with TRBJ1-1; the D is unclear. V was trimmed by 5 bases and J by 1 base, leaving 11 bases between them. The CDR3 totals 13 residues. Germline assignment: CDR1 SQVTM and CDR2 ANQGSEA. In DNA form, the CDR3 reads TGCAGCGTTAATTCCGGGAGGAACACTGAAGCTTTCTTT. It yields the protein CSVNSGRNTEAFF.

The chain carries TRBV6-6 and TRBJ2-1; no definite D call. Germline V lookup: CDR1 MNHNY, CDR2 SVGAGI (reference sequence). With 5 bases removed from V and 2 bases from J, the gap between germline ends came to 7 bases. This CDR3 region has 13 residues. The CDR3 DNA is TGTGCCAGCAGTACGACCCCCTACAATGAGCAGTTCTTC. Translating gives CASSTTPYNEQFF.

This clonotype was seen a few times. The rearrangement joins TRBV3-1 to TRBJ2-5; D gene ambiguous. The length of the CDR3 is 12 residues. Germline assignment: CDR1 LGHDT and CDR2 YNNKEL (reference sequence). Trimming pared 2 bases from V and 7 bases from J, leaving 8 bases between. The CDR3 DNA is TGTGCCAGCAGCCAAAATTACGGGACCCAGTACTTC. Protein: CASSQNYGTQYF.

V and J are TRBV20-1 and TRBJ2-7; TRBD2 matches at 12 bases. This CDR3 has 13 residues. Germline V lookup: CDR1 DFQATT, CDR2 SNEGSKA (reference sequence). Losses at the gene ends were 6 bases for V and 6 bases for J; bases not matched to a gene: 6. CDR3 nucleotides: TGCAGTGCCGGCCTAGCGGGAGGGCTCGAGCAGTACTTC. This gives the protein CSAGLAGGLEQYF.

This clonotype was seen many times. The chain has TRBV7-9 and TRBJ2-2; 7 bases map to TRBD1. V was pared by 5 bases and J by 4 bases, with 4 bases of the junction left unmatched. Per the germline V gene, CDR1 is SEHNR and CDR2 is FQNEAQ (reference sequence). The CDR3 sequence is 14 residues long. CDR3 in amino acids: CASSPDRVTGELFF. The CDR3 DNA is TGTGCCAGCAGCCCAGACAGGGTCACCGGGGAGCTGTTTTTT.

The V call is TRBV29-1, the J call TRBJ1-1; D remains unclear. This CDR3 has 15 residues. Germline CDR1 and CDR2: SQVTM and ANQGSEA. Trimming took off 6 bases at V and 5 bases at J, with 22 bases between the two ends. The CDR3 region has the DNA TGCAGCGTAGCCATTCAGTTCGGGATCCGGACTGAAGCTTTCTTT. Amino acid sequence: CSVAIQFGIRTEAFF.

This clonotype has more than one count but fewer than ten. This chain joins TRBV3-1 and TRBJ2-1, with TRBD2 matching over 8 bases. This CDR3 is built from 17 residues. Germline assignment: CDR1 LGHDT and CDR2 YNNKEL (reference sequence). The V gene end was trimmed by 4 bases and the J gene end by 2 bases; junction bases not matched to a gene: 10. CDR3 protein: CASSRASSGFTYNEQFF. The CDR3 DNA is TGTGCCAGCAGCCGAGCCTCTAGCGGGTTTACCTACAATGAGCAGTTCTTC.

In this sample, this clonotype turned up a few times. The rearrangement links TRBV24-1 to TRBJ2-1, with D possibly matching TRBD2 (5 bases). CDR1 and CDR2 from the germline V gene are KGHDR and SFDVKD. Trimming shortened V by 5 bases and J by 12 bases, and 22 bases separated the two germline ends. This CDR3 has 15 residues. CDR3 in amino acids: CATSGAVSPGEGQFF. CDR3 in DNA: TGTGCCACCAGTGGGGCCGTAAGTCCGGGTGAGGGGCAGTTCTTC.

In this sample, this clonotype turned up a few times. This chain connects TRBV29-1 to TRBJ2-3; 13 nucleotides agree with TRBD2. The CDR3 consists of 17 residues. The V segment lost 2 bases and the J segment 8 bases; nucleotides outside the gene matches: 13. Germline V lookup: CDR1 SQVTM, CDR2 ANQGSEA. CDR3 region: CSVEPGGLAGALGTQYF. CDR3 coding DNA: TGCAGCGTTGAACCAGGAGGACTAGCGGGAGCCCTCGGTACGCAGTATTTT.

The rearrangement uses TRBV28 and TRBJ1-5; TRBD1 might be the D (6 bases). The V gene's germline CDR1 is MDHEN and CDR2 SYDVKM. This CDR3 spans 14 amino acids. V was trimmed by 2 bases and J by 7 bases, leaving 12 bases between them. The chain's CDR3 is CASSLRGKWQPQHF. The CDR3 DNA follows: TGTGCCAGCAGTTTAAGGGGGAAATGGCAGCCCCAGCATTTT.

The chain couples TRBV5-1 to TRBJ2-7; either TRBD1 or TRBD2 may supply D (5 bases each). Per germline, CDR1 SGHRS and CDR2 YFSETQ. CDR3 length: 14 amino acids. Trimming took 5 bases from V and 0 from J, leaving 12 bases between them. Here the CDR3 DNA reads TGCGCCAGCAGATACGAAGGGACCTCCTACGAGCAGTACTTC. It encodes CASRYEGTSYEQYF. Complete variable domain (other parts from reference TRBV5-1 and TRBJ2-7): KAGVTQTPRYLIKTRGQQVTLSCSPISGHRSVSWYQQTPGQGLQFLFEYFSETQRNKGNFPGRFSGRQFSNSRSEMNVSTLELGDSALYLCASRYEGTSYEQYFGPGTRLTVT.

The sample holds a few counts of this clonotype. This sequence joins TRBV5-1 and TRBJ2-5; D remains unclear. Germline values: CDR1 SGHRS, CDR2 YFSETQ. The V end was cut by 4 bases, the J end by 2 bases, with 12 bases between. This CDR3 spans 14 amino acids. CDR3 nucleotides: TGCGCCAGCAGCCCCGGACGAGTTCAAGAGACCCAGTACTTC. Its protein is CASSPGRVQETQYF.

This clonotype has just a few counts. The chain combines TRBV27 with TRBJ1-6, with D possibly TRBD1 on 6 matching bases. Trimming left V 6 bases short and J 7 bases short, with 13 bases between. The CDR3 consists of 14 residues. Germline V CDR1 and CDR2: MNHEY, SMNVEV (reference sequence). CDR3 sequence reads: CASRPGQFNSPLHF. DNA for the CDR3: TGTGCCAGCAGACCCGGACAGTTCAATTCACCCCTCCACTTT.

This chain uses TRBV6-5 with TRBJ2-1; 9 nucleotides align to TRBD2. Germline V gene sequence: CDR1 MNHEY, CDR2 SVGAGI. The CDR3 contains 13 residues. J gave up 6 bases and V 10 bases, and 7 bases lay outside the gene matches. The CDR3 nucleotides are TGTGCCACCGGCTTACTAGCGGGCAATGAGCAGTTCTTC. Translation gives CATGLLAGNEQFF.

The J gene is TRBJ2-1, the V gene TRBV20-1, with 9 bases lining up with TRBD2. Per germline, CDR1 DFQATT and CDR2 SNEGSKA (reference sequence). CDR3 length: 14 amino acids. V shed 6 bases and J 6 bases; nucleotides not matched to a gene: 9. CDR3: CSAPAAGGLNEQFF. The CDR3 DNA is TGCAGTGCCCCCGCAGCGGGAGGTCTCAATGAGCAGTTCTTC.